This TCR beta chain was sequenced in a study of cytomegalovirus exposure and HLA in healthy donors. Whole-study findings and limits: Altogether, 150 or so TCR beta chains were recorded as cytomegalovirus-associated. In vitro, a few CMV-associated chains proved specific for CMV antigens.

The donors were part of the approximately 130-subject validation cohort, which stood apart from the roughly 670-subject first cohort. Sequencing used immunoSEQ multiplex PCR; TCRdb keeps in-frame clones, though not all of them. The sample carries over 200,000 clones, around 91% recorded once. With regard to this clone: Its antigen is not known.

Trimming stripped 3 bases from V and 8 bases from J, with 14 bases between. CDR1 and CDR2 (germline): SGDLS, YYNGEE. CDR3 length: 13 amino acids. This receptor was taken from a woman aged 18-29 years in good health and CMV-seronegative. The sequencing input was PBMCs. The rearrangement joins TRBV9 to TRBJ1-2; D gene unclear. CDR3 bases: TGTGCCAGCAGCGCGGTTCGTCGGGAGGGCTACACCTTC. It codes for CASSAVRREGYTF.